Listed here is a single T cell receptor beta chain. Its antigen is unidentified. This entry belongs to a study of CXCR3-negative and CXCR3-positive naive CD8 T cells. Study observations and caveats: Cryopreserved PBMCs had partly decreased CXCR3 expression; fresh PBMCs were used in most assays. For the naive subsets, surface CD5 was similar, and TCR strength was inferred from TRB CDR3 properties.

The libraries of TRB cDNA were constructed through 5' RACE using UMI labels. Each CDR3 protein gets one entry in TCRdb, which reprocessed the 5' RACE reads and gives no DNA. This table lists some 67,000 distinct CDR3 sequences. The clonotype was recovered from a human donor in good health. Some clones in this sample may be carry-over from other donors' samples. The sequenced sample consisted of naive CXCR3- CD8+ T cells from blood. Stated subset: CD45RO-CCR7+CD27+CD95- naive CD8+ T cells lacking CXCR3 (TNR3-).

CDR3 protein: CASKLIGGTEQFF. This rearrangement joins TRBV4-1 to TRBJ2-1; TCRdb returns TRBD1, unconfirmable since there is no DNA. This CDR3 has 13 amino acids. Germline CDR1 and CDR2: MGHRA and YSYEKL.